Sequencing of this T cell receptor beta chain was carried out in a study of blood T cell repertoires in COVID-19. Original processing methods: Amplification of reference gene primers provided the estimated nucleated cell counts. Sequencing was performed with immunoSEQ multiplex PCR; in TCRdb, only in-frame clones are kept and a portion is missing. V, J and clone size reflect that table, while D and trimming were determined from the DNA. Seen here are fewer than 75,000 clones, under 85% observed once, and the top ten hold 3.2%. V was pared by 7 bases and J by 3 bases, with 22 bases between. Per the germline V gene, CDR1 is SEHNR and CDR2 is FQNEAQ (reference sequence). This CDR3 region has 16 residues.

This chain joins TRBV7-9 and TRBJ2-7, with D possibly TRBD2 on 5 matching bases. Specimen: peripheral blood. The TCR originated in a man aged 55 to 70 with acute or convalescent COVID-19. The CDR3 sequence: CASIQTLGGGYYEQYF. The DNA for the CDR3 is TGTGCCAGCATCCAGACTTTGGGCGGAGGATACTACGAGCAGTACTTC.